These 23 T cell receptor beta chains came from one sample sequenced in a study of T cell responses to AZD1222 COVID-19 vaccine. Assay used: immunoSEQ multiplex PCR; TCRdb lists only in-frame clones, some missing. The sample comprises approximately 140,000 clones, 90% to 95% of which are singletons, and over 3% rests with the top ten. The material was peripheral blood, obtained 28 days after the second AZD1222 dose. Receptors originate from an adult who received the AZD1222 COVID-19 vaccine.

This rearrangement joins TRBV7-2 to TRBJ2-2; 12 bases line up with TRBD2. The CDR3 runs to 19 residues. The J segment lost 1 base and the V segment lost 2 bases, leaving 8 bases of the junction unmatched. In germline, CDR1 is SGHTA, CDR2 FQGNSA. Written as DNA, the CDR3 is TGTGCCAGCAGCTTACCCGCCGGGACTAGCGGGTGGAACACCGGGGAGCTGTTTTTT. Encoded protein: CASSLPAGTSGWNTGELFF.

This clone was found once. The genes are TRBV7-6 and TRBJ1-6; D ambiguous. V lost 5 bases to trimming and J lost 6 bases, with 8 bases between them. The germline CDR1 and CDR2 sequences are SGHVS and FNYEAQ. This CDR3 contains 13 residues. The CDR3 DNA reads TGTGCCAGCAGCGTGGACGGTAATTCACCCCTCCACTTT. It translates to CASSVDGNSPLHF.

The chain links TRBV10-3 to TRBJ1-3; the match to TRBD1 covers 7 bases. This CDR3 region has 18 residues. Trimming cost V 1 base and J 0 bases; bases outside gene matches: 9. Germline V gene sequence: CDR1 ENHRY, CDR2 SYGVKD. CDR3 sequence: CAISEFGPGDSSGNTIYF. The DNA for the CDR3 is TGTGCCATCAGTGAGTTCGGCCCAGGGGACAGCTCTGGAAACACCATATATTTT.

This clone was seen a handful of times. CDR3 nucleotides: TGTGCCAGCAAGGGTAGGACCTACGAGCAGTACTTC. It yields the protein CASKGRTYEQYF. The chain links TRBV11-3 to TRBJ2-7; no clear D gene. CDR1 is SGHNT and CDR2 is YENEEA in the germline V gene. The CDR3 has 12 residues. Trimming took 7 bases from V and 2 from J, leaving 9 bases between them.

The rearrangement links TRBV7-6 to TRBJ2-3; 7 nucleotides agree with TRBD2. Per the germline V gene, CDR1 is SGHVS and CDR2 is FNYEAQ. With 6 bases clipped from V and 0 bases from J, the junction kept 9 bases outside the gene matches. This CDR3 has 16 amino acids. CDR3 loop: CASRRSGGGSTDTQYF. The CDR3 DNA is TGTGCCAGCAGGCGCTCGGGGGGTGGAAGCACAGATACGCAGTATTTT.

This clone was observed once. The V gene is TRBV7-2, the J gene TRBJ2-2; TRBD2 matches at 10 bases. The CDR3 loop spans 15 amino acids. Per the germline V gene, CDR1 is SGHTA and CDR2 is FQGNSA. V trimming: 1 base; J trimming: 5 bases; junction bases outside the gene matches: 1. The CDR3: CASSLVAGGTGELFF. CDR3 coding DNA: TGTGCCAGCAGCTTAGTAGCGGGAGGAACCGGGGAGCTGTTTTTT.

The J gene is TRBJ1-4, the V gene TRBV12-3 or TRBV12-4; no reliable D call. The CDR3 consists of 13 residues. V was trimmed by 3 bases and J by 7 bases, leaving 9 bases between them. The CDR3 DNA is TGTGCCAGCAGTTTTGGGAGAGTTGAAAAACTGTTTTTT. It translates to CASSFGRVEKLFF.

This clone is a singleton in its sample. The chain joins TRBV14 to TRBJ1-2; D may be TRBD1 (5 bases). Germline lookup yields CDR1 SGHDN and CDR2 FVKESK. CDR3 size: 13 residues. Trimming cost V 5 bases and J 8 bases, with 15 bases left between them. CDR3 coding DNA: TGTGCCAGCAGCACGGGTCGGCAGGGCGGCTACACCTTC. As protein: CASSTGRQGGYTF. The full variable domain, its missing parts supplied by reference TRBV14 and TRBJ1-2, is EAGVTQFPSHSVIEKGQTVTLRCDPISGHDNLYWYRRVMGKEIKFLLHFVKESKQDESGMPNNRFLAERTGGTYSTLKVQPAELEDSGVYFCASSTGRQGGYTFGSGTRLTVV.

In this sample, this clone turned up a few times. The rearrangement joins TRBV6-6 to TRBJ1-5, with D possibly being TRBD1 (5 bases). The V end was cut by 2 bases, the J end by 0 bases, with 8 bases between. The length of the CDR3 is 15 residues. Per germline, CDR1 MNHNY and CDR2 SVGAGI (reference sequence). The CDR3 DNA is TGTGCCAGCAGTTACGGGGGGAATAGCAATCAGCCCCAGCATTTT. Translation: CASSYGGNSNQPQHF.

This clone was seen a handful of times. V is TRBV5-4 and J is TRBJ2-2, with D possibly matching TRBD2 (6 bases). V was shortened by 3 bases and J by 5 bases, with 14 bases between the two germline ends. Germline V gene data show CDR1 as SGHNT and CDR2 as YYREEE (reference sequence). This CDR3 region has 15 residues. The CDR3 region is CASSSGTLGTGELFF. The CDR3 bases are TGTGCCAGCAGCTCCGGGACTCTGGGGACCGGGGAGCTGTTTTTT.

DNA of the CDR3: TGTGCCAGCAGCTTGATGGCAACTAATGAAAAACTGTTTTTT. It is translated as CASSLMATNEKLFF. The genes are TRBV7-2 and TRBJ1-4; D is undetermined. Germline CDR1 is SGHTA and CDR2 is FQGNSA. The germline V and J ends were trimmed by 3 bases and 0 bases, with 5 bases remaining between them. The CDR3 length is 14 residues.

The rearrangement uses TRBV12-3 or TRBV12-4 and TRBJ1-1; D remains ambiguous. The V end lost 5 bases, the J end lost 0 bases, and 7 bases lay between the germline ends. The CDR3 loop spans 13 amino acids. CDR3 residues: CASSPTVNTEAFF. In nucleotides, the CDR3 is TGTGCCAGCAGTCCGACGGTGAACACTGAAGCTTTCTTT.

The rearrangement links TRBV3-1 (or the pseudogene TRBV3-2) to TRBJ2-1; D might be TRBD2 (7 bases). V was clipped by 4 bases and J by 4 bases, with 23 bases between them. The CDR3 runs 18 residues. Germline CDR1 and CDR2: LGHDT and YNNKEL (reference sequence). In nucleotides, the CDR3 is TGTGCCAGCAGCCCAGACGGGGGGCCGGGGGCAAATTACAATGAGCAGTTCTTC. It translates to CASSPDGGPGANYNEQFF.

This chain joins TRBV30 and TRBJ1-1, with TRBD1 matching over 9 bases. Trimming took 3 bases from V and 3 from J; bases not matched to a gene: 5. From germline, CDR1 is GTSNPN and CDR2 SVGIG (reference sequence). CDR3 length equals 14 residues. CDR3 loop: CAWSRRQGDTEAFF. In DNA, the CDR3 is TGTGCCTGGAGCAGGAGACAGGGGGACACTGAAGCTTTCTTT. The entire variable domain, with the rest obtained from reference TRBV30 and TRBJ1-1, is as follows: SQTIHQWPATLVQPVGSPLSLECTVEGTSNPNLYWYRQAAGRGLQLLFYSVGIGQISSEVPQNLSASRPQDRQFILSSKKLLLSDSGFYLCAWSRRQGDTEAFFGQGTRLTVV.

The chain has TRBV19 and TRBJ1-5; D is perhaps TRBD1 (5 bases). The ends were cut back, 4 bases at V and 7 bases at J, with 17 bases in the middle. Germline V CDR1 and CDR2: LNHDA, SQIVND (reference sequence). This CDR3 has 15 residues. This CDR3 reads CASSTNRQIEQPQHF. CDR3 DNA: TGTGCCAGTAGTACCAACCGACAGATAGAACAGCCCCAGCATTTT.

The table lists this clone with a count of one. In DNA form, the CDR3 reads TGTGCCAGCACCACCGTTAGGGGCGACTCTGGAAACACCATATATTTT. Translating gives CASTTVRGDSGNTIYF. The chain links TRBV3-1 (or the pseudogene TRBV3-2) to TRBJ1-3; maybe TRBD1 (5 bases). Germline V gene data show CDR1 as LGHDT and CDR2 as YNNKEL (reference sequence). V was clipped by 7 bases and J by 0 bases, with 16 bases between them. The CDR3 covers 16 residues.

This rearrangement joins TRBV2 to TRBJ1-1; D is undetermined. Per the germline V gene, CDR1 is SNHLY and CDR2 is FYNNEI. Trimming removed 7 bases at V and 1 base at J, with 10 bases between. The CDR3 runs 13 residues. CDR3 nucleotide sequence: TGTGCCAGCACAGGACGGTGGAACACTGAAGCTTTCTTT. Amino acids: CASTGRWNTEAFF.

The V and J genes are TRBV5-1 and TRBJ2-2; D gene ambiguous. Germline assignment: CDR1 SGHRS and CDR2 YFSETQ. CDR3 length: 14 residues. V was clipped by 2 bases and J by 2 bases, with 7 bases between them. CDR3: CASSFGQNTGELFF. The CDR3 DNA reads as TGCGCCAGCAGCTTTGGGCAAAACACCGGGGAGCTGTTTTTT.

J is TRBJ2-7 and V is TRBV19, with 14 positions matching TRBD2. The CDR3 loop spans 15 amino acids. CDR1 is LNHDA and CDR2 is SQIVND in the germline V gene (reference sequence). Trimming cost V 6 bases and J 2 bases; bases outside gene matches: 3. The CDR3: CASSPGLAGAYEQYF. The CDR3 DNA reads TGTGCCAGTAGCCCGGGACTAGCGGGAGCCTACGAGCAGTACTTC.

The rearrangement links TRBV5-6 to TRBJ1-1, with D unclear. The CDR3 loop spans 14 amino acids. CDR1 SGHDT and CDR2 YYEEEE come from the germline V gene. V gave up 1 base and J gave up 6 bases, with 13 bases separating them. CDR3 coding DNA: TGTGCCAGCAGCTTGCTGACCTCCGCCCCTGAAGCTTTCTTT. It is translated as CASSLLTSAPEAFF.

The rearrangement uses TRBV6-5 and TRBJ1-2, with 12 bases aligning to TRBD1. This CDR3 is 13 amino acids long. With V trimmed by 6 bases and J by 7 bases, 3 bases remained unmatched. In germline, CDR1 is MNHEY, CDR2 SVGAGI. CDR3: CASRPGQGAGYTF. As DNA, the CDR3 is TGTGCCAGCAGGCCGGGACAGGGGGCTGGCTACACCTTC.

By sample share, this clone is medium-sized (0.01 to 0.1%). The same CDR3 also results from other DNA sequences found in this sample. CDR3 sequence: CSVELRDYEQYF. CDR3 DNA sequence: TGCAGCGTTGAACTACGGGACTACGAGCAGTACTTC. The rearrangement joins TRBV29-1 to TRBJ2-7, with D maybe TRBD2 (5 bases). The V gene lost 2 bases and the J gene lost 3 bases, with 8 bases spanning the gap. Germline loops: CDR1 SQVTM, CDR2 ANQGSEA. The CDR3 extends over 12 amino acids.

The chain employs TRBV6-2 or TRBV6-3 and TRBJ2-4, with D possibly being TRBD1 (5 bases). Trimming shortened V by 5 bases and J by 0 bases, and 11 bases separated the two germline ends. Per the germline V gene, CDR1 is MNHEY and CDR2 is SVGEGT. The CDR3 is 15 residues long. CDR3 sequence (DNA): TGTGCCAGCAGTCCCGACAGAATAGCCAAAAACATTCAGTACTTC. It encodes CASSPDRIAKNIQYF.